This T cell receptor beta chain was recovered during a study of shared clonotypes between healthy human individuals. Study-level points and caveats: Investigators collected only blood, and repertoires in tissues likely differ.

The germline CDR1 and CDR2 sequences are SGHRS and YFSETQ. This CDR3 is 15 amino acids long. Germline trimming cut 4 bases from V and 3 bases from J; bases unmatched to any gene: 9. This clone occurred once. Antigen specificity is unknown. At a deep level, the assay was run. Per the authors' pipeline: For the immunoSEQ data, sequences were junction-only without quality scores, so filtering differed. This table comes from immunoSEQ multiplex PCR, and its TCRdb copy is limited to in-frame clones, with some not included. Clone size and V and J calls were adopted from that table, with D and trimming inferred from the DNA. The sample carries about 680,000 clones, around 73% recorded once.

Sequenced: memory CD4+ T cells sorted from blood. The subset denotes: CD45RA-negative fraction. The source is a woman under 40 in good health. The J gene is TRBJ2-7, the V gene TRBV5-1; 8 positions agree with TRBD1. CDR3 sequence: CASSRTQGVGYEQYF. CDR3 bases: TGCGCCAGCAGCCGGACACAGGGGGTAGGCTACGAGCAGTACTTC.